These T cell receptor beta chains were read from a single sample in a study of T cell responses to AZD1222 COVID-19 vaccine. The table came from immunoSEQ multiplex PCR; TCRdb's copy has only in-frame clones and leaves some out. The table includes 100,000 or so clones, about 87% detected once. Here the sequenced sample was peripheral blood, taken on day 0 of AZD1222 vaccination. These receptors were taken from an adult in good health. CDR3s include the opening cysteine and the closing phenylalanine or tryptophan.

CDR3aa,j_gene,v_gene
CASSFGSISGRKTQYF,TRBJ2-5,TRBV7-2
CASSQFGSPGELFF,TRBJ2-2,TRBV3-1/TRBV3-2
CASTRGTEPYEQYF,TRBJ2-7,TRBV6-5
CASSNTGSTNEKLFF,TRBJ1-4,TRBV19
CASSPPSSYEQYF,TRBJ2-7,TRBV7-2
CASSISTQGASGYTF,TRBJ1-2,TRBV19
CATSTGFNEKLFF,TRBJ1-4,TRBV6-5
CASSSTLRGTDTQYF,TRBJ2-3,TRBV7-6
CASSEMGLEQYF,TRBJ2-7,TRBV6-1
CATSGRESYGYTF,TRBJ1-2,TRBV24-1
CASSPNPLADEKLFF,TRBJ1-4,TRBV7-9
CSAGGLGGFLASYNEQFF,TRBJ2-1,TRBV29-1
CASSQTHYEQYF,TRBJ2-7,TRBV3-1/TRBV3-2
CASRPAGGRDEQFF,TRBJ2-1,TRBV5-1
CASMSGSLSGNTIYF,TRBJ1-3,TRBV6-5
CASNPGLSNEQFF,TRBJ2-1,TRBV6-6
CASRYYRGRYEQYF,TRBJ2-7,TRBV21-1
CASSLEENSPLHF,TRBJ1-6,TRBV7-2
CASSLGKRRQLYGYTF,TRBJ1-2,TRBV13
CASSPAGWEGREEQYF,TRBJ2-7,TRBV28
CASSLLSSGYEQYF,TRBJ2-7,TRBV27
CASSTGWGSQPQHF,TRBJ1-5,TRBV7-9
CASSQDGSGELFF,TRBJ2-2,TRBV3-1/TRBV3-2
CASSLNTEAFF,TRBJ1-1,TRBV25-1
CASSFGSSYNSPLHF,TRBJ1-6,TRBV5-5
CASTSGVTGQPQHF,TRBJ1-5,TRBV6-6
CASSLAGGLAEYQETQYF,TRBJ2-5,TRBV7-2
CASSQELGTAGYGYTF,TRBJ1-2,TRBV4-3
CASSGERYGYTF,TRBJ1-2,TRBV10-2
CASSLGLAGGEQFF,TRBJ2-1,TRBV5-1
CASSPASQGAGETQYF,TRBJ2-5,TRBV5-1
CASSQGEAEQYF,TRBJ2-7,TRBV3-1/TRBV3-2
CASSPQGVSNQPQHF,TRBJ1-5,TRBV4-1
CASSRQGWETQYF,TRBJ2-5,TRBV19
CASSLTRQGPEAFF,TRBJ1-1,TRBV11-2
CASSELALSSYNEQFF,TRBJ2-1,TRBV6-1
CASSQLGNPSTDTQYF,TRBJ2-3,TRBV7-3
CASSSAVQLLDTEAFF,TRBJ1-1,TRBV7-9
CASSHLGRSGLSSYEQYF,TRBJ2-7,TRBV5-6
CATSGEDSQSTDTQYF,TRBJ2-3,TRBV24-1
CSANWGTQYF,TRBJ2-5,TRBV20-1
CASSSSDVISFF,TRBJ1-5,TRBV6-2/TRBV6-3
CASSLEIGAIKPNPPLHF,TRBJ1-6,TRBV11-3
CASSLSRGDTQYF,TRBJ2-3,TRBV18
CASSESLGIQPQHF,TRBJ1-5,TRBV10-2
CASSALGLQDPGYTF,TRBJ1-2,TRBV7-9
CASSLTGDQETQYF,TRBJ2-5,TRBV7-3